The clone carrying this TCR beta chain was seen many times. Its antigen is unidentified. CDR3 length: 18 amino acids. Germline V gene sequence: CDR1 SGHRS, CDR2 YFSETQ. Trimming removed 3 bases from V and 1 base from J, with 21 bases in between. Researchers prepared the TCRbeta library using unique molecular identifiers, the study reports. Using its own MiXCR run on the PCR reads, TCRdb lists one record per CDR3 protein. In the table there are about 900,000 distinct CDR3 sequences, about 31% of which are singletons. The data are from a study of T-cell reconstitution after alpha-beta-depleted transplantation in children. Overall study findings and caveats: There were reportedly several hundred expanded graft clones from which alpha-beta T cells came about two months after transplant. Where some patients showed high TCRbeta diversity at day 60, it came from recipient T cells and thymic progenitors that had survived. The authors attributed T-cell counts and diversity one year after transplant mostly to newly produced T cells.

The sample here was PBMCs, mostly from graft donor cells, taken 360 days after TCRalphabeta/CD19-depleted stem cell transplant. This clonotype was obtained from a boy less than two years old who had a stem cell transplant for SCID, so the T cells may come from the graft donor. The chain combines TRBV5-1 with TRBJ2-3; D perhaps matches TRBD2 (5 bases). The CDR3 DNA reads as TGCGCCAGCAGCTCTTTTGGATGGGGAGAAGATGGCACAGATACGCAGTATTTT. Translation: CASSSFGWGEDGTDTQYF.